This TCR beta chain was sequenced in a study of cytomegalovirus exposure and HLA in healthy donors (dated by TCRdb to about 2017). About the investigation overall: In an earlier analysis of approximately 500 of the donors, 276 Gb of sequence data and just under 120 million unique TCR beta sequences from about 190 million T cells were reported. Because of strong linkage in the cohort, a handful of DR-DQ haplotypes were treated as single units for association and clustering. The aim of the study was to test whether cataloging public T cell receptors could identify signatures of past pathogen exposure. Every repertoire in the discovery cohort had been generated on one and the same sequencing platform. About 280 gigabases of sequencing data and about 92 million unique TCR sequences made up an early release that covered several hundred HLA-typed donors. In the later analysis, no new phenotypic data were used to find candidate immune exposures; instead, reliance was placed on TCR beta sequences and their occurrence across donors. Along with the approximately 650-subject first cohort, a separate validation cohort of over a hundred different subjects was used. Donor age, sex, ethnicity and CMV serostatus were compiled together with the repertoire data. In a later analysis, previously published TCR beta repertoires from 550 to 750 donors were re-analyzed and high-resolution HLA genotyping was added so that TCR occurrence patterns could be studied. The study used immunosequencing to profile the T cell repertoires of several hundred subjects and linked those repertoires to cytomegalovirus serostatus. Of the roughly 410 genotyped donors, less than 85% were placed in the genetic ancestry cluster associated with self-reported Caucasian donors. High-throughput TCR immunosequencing, statistical association of individual TCRs with disease status, and machine learning were combined to predict cytomegalovirus infection status. Genome-wide SNP genotypes for about 60% of the roughly 700 donors were used in a later genetic analysis, which treated that subset as a discovery cohort. HLA typing covered class I and class II loci at four-digit resolution. An earlier analysis of some 600 of the donors applied high-throughput TCR beta sequencing to assess whether each TCR beta V gene segment acted as functional or pseudogenic. On average, around 200,000 unique TCR beta nucleotide sequences were sequenced per donor among about 400 genotyped donors of the cohort, with roughly 18% of those sequences being non-productive. Typing coverage differed by locus: A, B, C, DRB1 and DQB1 were typed in roughly 620-630 donors, DQA1 in around 500, DPA1 in roughly 590, and DPB1 in approximately 450. General study outcomes and caveats: A later analysis found that HLA-associated TCR beta chains were more clonally expanded and had lower generation probabilities than equally common non-associated chains. In a later genetic analysis, a missense DCLRE1C variant was associated with V-gene and J-gene trimming of TCR beta chains, and the association was replicated in an independent cohort. Because counts were too low, 15 to 20 rarely observed V segments, including chromosome 9 orphons, were excluded from the earlier analysis of 587 of the donors. A cluster of highly shared sequence variants was judged likely to be a technical artifact of the sequencing pipeline. Correlated functional status among segregating V segments might be attributable to linkage disequilibrium, but an unknown experimental factor could not be ruled out. Specific HLA alleles were associated with about 17,000 TCR beta sequences at a false discovery rate of 0.05 in a later analysis. Roughly uniform sequencing depth across donors was assumed in presence/absence analyses, although this assumption may not hold. A later analysis reported that several top co-occurrence clusters appeared linked to parvovirus B19, influenza, CMV and Epstein-Barr virus. The classifier was reported to diagnose cytomegalovirus status with high specificity and sensitivity in both the original cohort and the validation cohort. Strong co-occurrence of HLA alleles, especially DR and DQ, made assigning TCR associations to individual alleles difficult. In a later analysis, the rate of TCR association differed among HLA loci, with DRB1 alleles having the most associated TCRs and HLA-C alleles having the fewest. This cohort had only TCR beta chains sequenced, and the lack of alpha or paired-chain data limited which features could be detected. Some IMGT-functional V segments, including TRBV6-2 and TRBV6-3, could not be told apart with the 87-base-pair reads, so those segments were excluded. Most TCR sequences were observed very rarely across donors, whereas some public TCRs were present in many individuals. A later genetic analysis reported fewer N-insertions in productive TCRs among donors in an Asian-associated ancestry cluster than the roughly 690-donor mean. Immune exposure information for the cohort was limited to CMV serostatus. The study gave a list of 150 to 200 TCR beta chains associated with cytomegalovirus. Most CMV-associated TCR beta chains appeared to be HLA-restricted in a later analysis, and the HLA associations seemed to be driven largely by CMV exposure. The authors suggested that the approach could potentially be generalized to other disease states and immunological phenotypes. HLA typing was unavailable for some donors at each locus, so association tests used only the typed subset. A further reported finding was that TCR beta sequences accurately predicted the HLA-A and HLA-B alleles for most subjects in the first cohort. A few of the identified cytomegalovirus-associated TCR beta chains were confirmed in vitro to be specific for cytomegalovirus antigens. In an earlier analysis of under 600 of the donors, most TCR beta V segments were observed in productive rearrangements about 87% or about 30% of the time, broadly matching IMGT annotations.

In total, fewer than 750 healthy bone marrow donors made up the cohort. All cohort members were sampled while nominally healthy, although unrecorded immune exposures were likely present. The donor was CMV seronegative and was included in the group of 352 seronegative cohort members. A peripheral blood sample was provided by each donor, and peripheral blood mononuclear cells were used for TCR beta sequencing. The Qiagen DNeasy Blood Extraction Kit was used to extract genomic DNA from the blood cell samples. Taken from cysteine to phenylalanine, the CDR3 has 15 residues. Of the read, only the CDR3 DNA is kept; its 45 bases are in frame from base 1. The CDR1 and CDR2 encoded by the germline V gene are SGHTA and FQGTGA. At the junction V is shortened by 5 bases and J by 4 bases; bases outside the gene matches: 8. The library was generated by the immunoSEQ multiplex PCR assay. The multiplex PCR relied on a mix of 60 forward primers for TCR Vbeta segments and 13 reverse primers for TCR Jbeta segments. The CDR3 region of rearranged TCR beta genes was amplified from genomic DNA with a multiplex PCR assay. The Illumina HiSeq System was used to sequence the amplified TCR beta libraries as 87-base-pair reads. In the paper's pipeline: A later analysis counted about 80 million unique TCR beta chains across the 550 to 700 repertoires, and some 11 million of these chains were shared by at least two donors. To remove PCR and sequencing errors, raw reads were error-corrected and collapsed into unique sequences using a nearest-neighbor algorithm that merged closely related sequences. To assign V, D and J gene segments, CDR3 sequences were aligned to IMGT reference sequences. For a sequence to be retained, at least a six-nucleotide match to both a V gene segment and a J gene segment was required. Rearrangements were classified as productive when the CDR3 lacked stop codons and remained in frame with V and J, and all other rearrangements were classified as non-productive. Following IMGT convention, CDR3 was defined as the stretch from the second conserved V-encoded cysteine to the conserved J-encoded phenylalanine. Sequences without an unambiguous match to a single V gene segment were excluded from the earlier analysis of a few hundred of the donors. An earlier analysis of 550 to 650 of the donors classified V segments as functional when productive rearrangements were above 56.7% and as segregating when the standard deviation between donors was above 5%. To diagnose cytomegalovirus status from the catalog of TCR beta chain sequences, a statistical classification framework was built. In a later analysis, V and J genes were assigned by comparing TCR nucleotide sequences against IMGT/GENE-DB human TR gene sequences. Using the TCRdist pipeline, a later analysis assigned CDR3 sequences along with most-parsimonious VDJ recombination scenarios. In a later analysis, each TCR beta chain was defined by its CDR3 amino acid sequence together with its V-gene family, and reads lacking a unique V-gene family were excluded. A later analysis removed 550 to 700 highly shared, low-generation-probability nucleotide sequences to deal with suspected cross-contamination and a sequencing artifact. A later analysis calculated a clonal expansion index for each public chain from normalized within-repertoire ranks of inferred template counts. In a later analysis, generation probabilities were computed with a VDJ recombination model fitted to out-of-frame rearrangements, and the resulting probabilities were checked against IGoR. Hypergeometric tests were used in a later analysis to score TCR-TCR, TCR-HLA and TCR-CMV co-occurrence, with a repertoire-size bias correction applied to the TCR pairs. To estimate false discovery rates, a later analysis permuted the HLA or CMV assignments 20 times. A later analysis grouped co-occurring TCRs with DBSCAN, adding TCRdist sequence similarity when clustering within HLA-allele-positive subsets. Co-occurrence clustering excluded repertoires with fewer than 30,000 or more than 120,000 public chains, plus five with anomalous nucleotide sharing. TCRdb took this table from immuneACCESS and kept in-frame rearrangements with V and J called. Such tables lack part of the clones; where checked against another copy, unresolved V genes explain under half of the gap, and the rest is unexplained. For V, J and clone size, that table is used; D and trimming come from the DNA. This sample holds 150,000 to 200,000 clones; about 87% were observed only once. Clones ranked in the top ten supply roughly 1.8% of the sample.

As concerns this clone: The antigen it recognizes is unknown. Qualities for individual bases were not recorded, and no much larger clone is one base off.

Sequencing used PBMCs. The receptor chain draws on TRBV7-3 and TRBJ2-1, with 7 bases in between that match TRBD2. The sequence came from a woman under 30 in good health and CMV-seronegative. The nucleotide sequence is given as TGTGCCAGCAGCCCCGCAGGACTAGGGTACAATGAGCAGTTCTTC. Its translation is CASSPAGLGYNEQFF. Here the CDR3 is joined to the reference TRBV7-3 and TRBJ2-1 genes, and the full variable domain is: GAGVSQTPSNKVTEKGKYVELRCDPISGHTALYWYRQSLGQGPEFLIYFQGTGAADDSGLPNDRFFAVRPEGSVSTLKIQRTERGDSAVYLCASSPAGLGYNEQFFGPGTRLTVL.